The clone carrying this T cell receptor beta chain appeared once. Its target is not known. The sample originates from a study of graft-versus-host responses after intestinal transplantation. Study overall: Those transplanted obtained multivisceral, liver-intestinal, or isolated intestinal grafts. For two to four years after anti-thymocyte globulin induction, all recipients took tacrolimus and steroids.

This table comes from immunoSEQ multiplex PCR, and its TCRdb copy is limited to in-frame clones, with some not included. Of under 95,000 clones in the sample, about 85% are singletons; the top ten hold roughly 0.3%. Findings of the study overall: Investigators detected GvH clones in recipient marrow, with some emerging earlier in ileum or blood. The highest levels of circulating GvH clones went along with early declines in HvG clones after transplant.

CDR1 is MNHNS, CDR2 SASEGT, per germline. This CDR3 spans 14 amino acids. Trimming shortened V by 6 bases and J by 0 bases, and 11 bases separated the two germline ends. The chain couples TRBV6-1 to TRBJ1-1; D gene uncertain. This receptor was obtained from a human donor who was the organ donor for an intestinal transplant. Specimen: unstimulated CD4+ T cells sorted from spleen or lymph node cells, collected before transplant. CDR3 region: CASRQPSVNTEAFF. The CDR3 DNA is TGTGCCAGCAGGCAACCTTCAGTGAACACTGAAGCTTTCTTT.